Following are 9 T cell receptor beta chains from one sample sequenced in a study of shared clonotypes between healthy human individuals. Produced via immunoSEQ multiplex PCR; TCRdb's table is partial and in-frame only. The sample lists about 2 million clones; roughly 94% were seen once. In the naive CD8 group, cells lacked CD45RO and were positively selected for CCR7, so terminally differentiated effector memory CD45RA+ cells were left out. Sequenced material: naive CD8+ T cells sorted from blood. All receptors come from a man between 18 and 29 years old in good health.

V gene TRBV6-6 combines with J gene TRBJ1-1; perhaps TRBD1 as D (6 bases). The CDR3 loop spans 15 amino acids. From germline, CDR1 is MNHNY and CDR2 SVGAGI (reference sequence). Trimming left V 5 bases short and J 4 bases short, with 17 bases between. This chain's CDR3 is CASSLGAGVATEAFF. DNA of the CDR3: TGTGCCAGCAGTCTCGGGGCAGGGGTGGCCACTGAAGCTTTCTTT.

The V call is TRBV5-6, the J call TRBJ2-7, with D perhaps matching TRBD2 (6 bases). The V end lost 2 bases, the J end lost 3 bases, and 12 bases lay between the germline ends. Per germline, CDR1 SGHDT and CDR2 YYEEEE. This CDR3 is built from 14 residues. Here the CDR3 reads CASSFMEGGYEQYF. CDR3 bases: TGTGCCAGCAGCTTTATGGAGGGTGGCTACGAGCAGTACTTC.

The J gene is TRBJ2-5, the V gene TRBV2, with 9 bases that match TRBD1. Germline assignment: CDR1 SNHLY and CDR2 FYNNEI. J was trimmed by 5 bases and V by 4 bases; bases with no gene match: 8. CDR3 length: 15 amino acids. CDR3 nucleotide sequence: TGTGCCAGCAGTGGGGTTCACAGGGGGCTTGAGACCCAGTACTTC. Translation: CASSGVHRGLETQYF.

This rearrangement joins TRBV28 to TRBJ1-1; 9 bases are shared with TRBD1. The CDR3 consists of 15 residues. The J segment lost 0 bases and the V segment lost 8 bases, leaving 7 bases of the junction unmatched. Germline assignment: CDR1 MDHEN and CDR2 SYDVKM. The CDR3: CASLEQGAVNTEAFF. The CDR3 nucleotides are TGTGCCAGCCTAGAACAGGGGGCGGTGAACACTGAAGCTTTCTTT.

The chain is built from TRBV27 and TRBJ1-1; D is uncertain. CDR3 length: 16 amino acids. Trimming left V 5 bases short and J 4 bases short, with 20 bases between. The germline V gene encodes CDR1 MNHEY and CDR2 SMNVEV (reference sequence). CDR3 sequence reads: CASSQQLGSSGTEAFF. The CDR3 DNA is TGTGCCAGCAGTCAACAACTGGGCTCGTCGGGCACTGAAGCTTTCTTT.

The chain combines TRBV6-4 with TRBJ2-7; a weak D match, TRBD1 (6 bases). Looked up from germline, CDR1 is MRHNA and CDR2 is SNTAGT. The CDR3 extends over 17 amino acids. V was trimmed by 0 bases and J by 3 bases, leaving 18 bases between them. CDR3: CASSDSLQGLEIYEQYF. The CDR3 DNA follows: TGTGCCAGCAGTGACTCGCTGCAGGGGCTAGAAATCTACGAGCAGTACTTC.

The gene calls are TRBV29-1 and TRBJ2-7; D call uncertain. With 4 bases removed from V and 2 bases from J, the gap between germline ends came to 18 bases. Germline lookup yields CDR1 SQVTM and CDR2 ANQGSEA. The CDR3 runs 15 residues. Written as DNA, the CDR3 is TGCAGCGTTGTTTCCGCTGGGAAAAGCACCTACGAGCAGTACTTC. Its translation: CSVVSAGKSTYEQYF.

V usage is TRBV6-1 and J usage is TRBJ2-7; D is undetermined. V gave up 6 bases and J gave up 0 bases, with 9 bases separating them. CDR3 length: 13 residues. Germline loops: CDR1 MNHNS, CDR2 SASEGT. CDR3 sequence (DNA): TGTGCCAGCAGATGGACGGTCTCCTACGAGCAGTACTTC. It encodes CASRWTVSYEQYF.

The chain employs TRBV5-8 and TRBJ2-7, with 7 positions matching TRBD2. Germline V lookup: CDR1 SGHTS, CDR2 YDEGEE. This CDR3 comprises 17 residues. V trimming: 1 base; J trimming: 1 base; junction bases outside the gene matches: 11. CDR3 sequence reads: CASSLRIVAGPSYEQYF. The CDR3 DNA sequence: TGTGCCAGCAGCTTGAGGATTGTAGCGGGCCCTTCCTACGAGCAGTACTTC.